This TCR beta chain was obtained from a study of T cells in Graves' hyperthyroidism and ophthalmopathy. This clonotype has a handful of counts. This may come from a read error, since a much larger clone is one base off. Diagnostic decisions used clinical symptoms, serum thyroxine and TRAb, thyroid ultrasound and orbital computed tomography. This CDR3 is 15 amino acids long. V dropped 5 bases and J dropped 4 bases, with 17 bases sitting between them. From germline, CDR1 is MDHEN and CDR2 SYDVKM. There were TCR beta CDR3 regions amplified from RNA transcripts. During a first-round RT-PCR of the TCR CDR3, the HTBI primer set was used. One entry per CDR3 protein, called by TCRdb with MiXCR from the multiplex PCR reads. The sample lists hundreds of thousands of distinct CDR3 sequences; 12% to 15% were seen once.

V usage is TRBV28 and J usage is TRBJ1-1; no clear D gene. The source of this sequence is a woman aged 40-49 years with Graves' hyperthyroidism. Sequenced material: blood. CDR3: CASSAHDGRITEAFF. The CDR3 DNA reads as TGTGCCAGCAGTGCCCACGACGGGAGGATCACTGAAGCTTTCTTT. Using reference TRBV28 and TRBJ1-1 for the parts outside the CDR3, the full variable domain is DVKVTQSSRYLVKRTGEKVFLECVQDMDHENMFWYRQDPGLGLRLIYFSYDVKMKEKGDIPEGYSVSREKKERFSLILESASTNQTSMYLCASSAHDGRITEAFFGQGTRLTVV.